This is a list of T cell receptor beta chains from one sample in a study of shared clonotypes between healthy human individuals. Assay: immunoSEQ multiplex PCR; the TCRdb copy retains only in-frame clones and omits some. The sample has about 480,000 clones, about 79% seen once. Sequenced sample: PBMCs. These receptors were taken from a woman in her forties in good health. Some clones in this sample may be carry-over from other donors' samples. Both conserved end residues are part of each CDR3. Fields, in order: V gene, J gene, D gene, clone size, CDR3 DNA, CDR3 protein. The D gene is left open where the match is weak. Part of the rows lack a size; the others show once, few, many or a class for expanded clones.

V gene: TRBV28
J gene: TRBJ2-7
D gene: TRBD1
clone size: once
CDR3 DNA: TGTGCCAGCAGTGGGACAGTTAGTCTCTACGAGCAGTACTTC
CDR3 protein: CASSGTVSLYEQYF

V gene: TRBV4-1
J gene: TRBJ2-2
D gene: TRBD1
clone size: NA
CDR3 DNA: TGCGCCAGCAGCCAAGAGACAGGGGGCTGGGCCGGGGAGCTGTTTTTT
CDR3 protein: CASSQETGGWAGELFF

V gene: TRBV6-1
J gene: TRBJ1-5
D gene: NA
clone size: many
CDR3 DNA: TGTGCCAGCAGTGATGGGGTGCTGGGGCCCCAGCATTTT
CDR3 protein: CASSDGVLGPQHF

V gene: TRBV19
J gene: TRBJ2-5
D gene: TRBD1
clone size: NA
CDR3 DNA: TGTGCCAGTAGCACAGGGGTCCGAGAGACCCAGTACTTC
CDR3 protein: CASSTGVRETQYF

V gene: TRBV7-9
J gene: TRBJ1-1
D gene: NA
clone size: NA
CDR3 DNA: TGTGCCAGCAGCCCCTACAGGGAGAGGGGCATGAACACTGAAGCTTTCTTT
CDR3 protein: CASSPYRERGMNTEAFF

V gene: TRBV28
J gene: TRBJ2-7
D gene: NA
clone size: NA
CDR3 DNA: TGTGCCAGCAGTTTCGGGATTTGGGGACCTCAGTATTACGAGCAGTACTTC
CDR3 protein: CASSFGIWGPQYYEQYF

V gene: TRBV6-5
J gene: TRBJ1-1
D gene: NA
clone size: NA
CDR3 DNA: TGTGCCAGCAGTTACTCTACGCCGACAGATAATGAAGCTTTCTTT
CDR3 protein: CASSYSTPTDNEAFF

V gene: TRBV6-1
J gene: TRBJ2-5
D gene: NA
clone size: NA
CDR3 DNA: TGTGCCAGCAGTGAATTGTCAGGGCGGGTGACCCAGTACTTC
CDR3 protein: CASSELSGRVTQYF

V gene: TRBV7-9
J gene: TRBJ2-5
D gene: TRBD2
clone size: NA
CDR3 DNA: TGTGCCAGCAGCTTAAGGAGGACTAGCGGAACCCAAGAGACCCAGTACTTC
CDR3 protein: CASSLRRTSGTQETQYF

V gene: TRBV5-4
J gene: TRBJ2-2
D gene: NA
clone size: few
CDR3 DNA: TGTGCCACCGCGGGGTATTCGAACACCGGGGAGCTGTTTTTT
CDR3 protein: CATAGYSNTGELFF

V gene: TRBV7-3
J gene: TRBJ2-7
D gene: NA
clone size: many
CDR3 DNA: TGTGCCAGCAGCTTAGCGGGACGCTACGAGCAGTACTTC
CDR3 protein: CASSLAGRYEQYF

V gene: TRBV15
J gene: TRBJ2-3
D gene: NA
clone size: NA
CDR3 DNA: TGTGCCACTACCGTCGAGGGGTTCGCAGATACGCAGTATTTT
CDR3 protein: CATTVEGFADTQYF

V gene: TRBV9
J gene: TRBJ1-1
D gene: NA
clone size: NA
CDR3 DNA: TGTGCCAGCAGCGTAGGGGGCGGACTTATGAACACTGAAGCTTTCTTT
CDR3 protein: CASSVGGGLMNTEAFF

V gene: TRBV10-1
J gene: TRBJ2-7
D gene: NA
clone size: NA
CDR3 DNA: TGCGCCAGCAGTGATGGGGGAGCGGCCTACGAGCAGTACTTC
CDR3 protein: CASSDGGAAYEQYF

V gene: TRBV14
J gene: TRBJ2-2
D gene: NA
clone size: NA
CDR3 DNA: TGTGCCAGCAGCCAAGTTGGGGAGCTGTTTTTT
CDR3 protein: CASSQVGELFF

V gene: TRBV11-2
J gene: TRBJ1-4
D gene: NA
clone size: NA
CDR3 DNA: TGTGCCAGCAGCTCGGGGTACGGTGAAAAACTGTTTTTT
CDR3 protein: CASSSGYGEKLFF

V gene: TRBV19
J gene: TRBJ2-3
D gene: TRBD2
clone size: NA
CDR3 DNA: TGTGCCAGTAGTTGGGCTAGCGGGAGCCCAGATACGCAGTATTTT
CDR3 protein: CASSWASGSPDTQYF

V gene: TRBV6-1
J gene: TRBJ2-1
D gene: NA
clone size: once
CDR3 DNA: TGTGCCAGCAGTGTTGCCTTAGGGCTCTACAATGAGCAGTTCTTC
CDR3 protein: CASSVALGLYNEQFF

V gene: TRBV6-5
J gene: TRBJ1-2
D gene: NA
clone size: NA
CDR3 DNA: TGTGCCAGCAGTTACCGACCGGACAGCGGTGGTGGCTACACCTTC
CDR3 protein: CASSYRPDSGGGYTF

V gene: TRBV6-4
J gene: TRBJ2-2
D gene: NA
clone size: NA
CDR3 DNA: TGTGCCAGCAGTGAGGGGTCGGGTCCGGACACCGGGGAGCTGTTTTTT
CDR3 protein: CASSEGSGPDTGELFF